This T cell receptor (beta chain) was recorded in a study of CD4 T cells in relation to SARS-CoV-2 and coronaviruses. Unexposed donor CD4+ T cells date from about 2011-2018, before the COVID-19 pandemic. After about 10 days of culture, CD4+ T cells were isolated. The method was immunoSEQ multiplex PCR; TCRdb's version includes in-frame clones alone and lacks a portion of them. The table lists about 29,000 clones, around 72% of them singletons. On this clone itself: Antigen unknown.

This CDR3 has 15 residues. The germline gives CDR1 LGHNT, CDR2 FRNRAP. V dropped 7 bases and J dropped 5; count of bases not matched to a gene: 13. The source of this sequence is a human donor in good health. What was sequenced was CD4+ T cells from PBMCs, cultured in vitro. The chain carries TRBV12-5 and TRBJ1-2, with 7 bases matching TRBD1. This CDR3 reads CASAPPRDRVYGYTF. The CDR3 DNA reads TGTGCTAGTGCCCCGCCCCGGGACAGAGTTTATGGCTACACCTTC.